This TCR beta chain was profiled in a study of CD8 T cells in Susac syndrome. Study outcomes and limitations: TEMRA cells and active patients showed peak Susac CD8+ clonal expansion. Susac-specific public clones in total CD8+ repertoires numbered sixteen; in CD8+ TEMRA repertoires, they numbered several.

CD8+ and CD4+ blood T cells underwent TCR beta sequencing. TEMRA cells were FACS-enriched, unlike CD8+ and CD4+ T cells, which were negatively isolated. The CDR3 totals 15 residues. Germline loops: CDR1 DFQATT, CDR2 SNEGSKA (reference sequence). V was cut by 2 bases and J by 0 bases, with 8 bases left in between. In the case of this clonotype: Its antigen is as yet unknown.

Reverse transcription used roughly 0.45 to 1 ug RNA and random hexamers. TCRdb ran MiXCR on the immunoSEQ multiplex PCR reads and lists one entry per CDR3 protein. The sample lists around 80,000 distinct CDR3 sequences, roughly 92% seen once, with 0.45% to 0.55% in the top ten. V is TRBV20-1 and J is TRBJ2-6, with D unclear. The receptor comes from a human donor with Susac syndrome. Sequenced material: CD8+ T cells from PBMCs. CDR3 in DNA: TGCAGTGCTAGAAGACAAAGCTCTGGGGCCAACGTCCTGACTTTC. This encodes CSARRQSSGANVLTF.